The 8 T cell receptor beta chains below were found in one sample sequenced in a study of cytomegalovirus exposure and HLA in healthy donors. PCR used 60 Vbeta primers and 13 Jbeta primers. Assay used: immunoSEQ multiplex PCR; TCRdb lists only in-frame clones, some missing. The sample has 150,000 to 200,000 clones; around 80% are singletons. The sequenced sample was PBMCs. Every receptor here comes from a male donor in good health and CMV-seronegative.

This rearrangement joins TRBV4-2 to TRBJ1-2; 8 nucleotides line up with TRBD1. V trimming: 0 bases; J trimming: 6 bases; junction bases outside the gene matches: 12. This CDR3 is 17 amino acids long. In germline, CDR1 is LGHNA, CDR2 YNFKEQ. CDR3 coding DNA: TGTGCCAGCAGCCAAGATCATGTCGGACAGGGAGGCGATGGCTACACCTTC. Protein product: CASSQDHVGQGGDGYTF.

This rearrangement joins TRBV11-2 to TRBJ2-7; D is unclear. Trimming shortened V by 2 bases and J by 4 bases, and 12 bases separated the two germline ends. CDR1 SGHAT and CDR2 FQNNGV come from the germline V gene. This CDR3 spans 14 amino acids. The CDR3 loop is CASSLSTALYEQYF. CDR3 DNA sequence: TGTGCCAGCAGCTTAAGCACAGCACTTTACGAGCAGTACTTC.

This chain links TRBV6-5 with TRBJ1-1, with unresolved D. This CDR3 is 13 amino acids long. Trimming cost V 9 bases and J 0 bases, with 11 bases left between them. In germline, CDR1 is MNHEY, CDR2 SVGAGI. The CDR3 sequence is CASQREMNTEAFF. In DNA form, the CDR3 reads TGTGCCAGTCAACGGGAGATGAACACTGAAGCTTTCTTT.

V and J are TRBV29-1 and TRBJ2-1, with 9 bases lining up with TRBD1. The junction had 8 bases not matched to a gene; V was cut back by 8 bases and J by 6 bases. Germline lookup yields CDR1 SQVTM and CDR2 ANQGSEA. This CDR3 has 13 residues. The CDR3 bases are TGCAGCACCCCGGGACAGGGACGCAATGAGCAGTTCTTC. Translating gives CSTPGQGRNEQFF.

This rearrangement joins TRBV7-8 to TRBJ1-2; possible D gene TRBD1, 5 bases. Germline CDR1 SGHVS, CDR2 FQNEAQ. V lost 2 bases and J 4 bases, leaving 11 bases between the germline ends. The CDR3 length is 14 residues. The CDR3 coding sequence is TGTGCCAGCAGCTTACGTGAAGACAGCTATGGCTACACCTTC. It encodes CASSLREDSYGYTF. The full variable domain, its missing parts supplied by reference TRBV7-8 and TRBJ1-2, is GAGVSQSPRYKVAKRGQDVALRCDPISGHVSLFWYQQALGQGPEFLTYFQNEAQLDKSGLPSDRFFAERPEGSVSTLKIQRTQQEDSAVYLCASSLREDSYGYTFGSGTRLTVV.

This clone has more than one count but fewer than ten. V gene TRBV2 combines with J gene TRBJ2-7, with D perhaps TRBD2 (5 bases). From germline, CDR1 is SNHLY and CDR2 FYNNEI. CDR3 size: 12 residues. Deletions cut 4 bases from V and 3 bases from J, with 7 bases between. The CDR3 nucleotides read TGTGCCAGCAGTGCTGAGGGCTACGAGCAGTACTTC. Translated: CASSAEGYEQYF.

This chain uses TRBV18 with TRBJ2-1, with a tentative D call TRBD2 (5 bases). Between the trimmed V and J ends, which lost 2 bases and 3 bases, there was a span of 17 bases. This CDR3 has 17 amino acids. CDR1 and CDR2 (germline): KGHSH, LQKENI. The CDR3 is CASSPIYGGSDYNEQFF. The CDR3 nucleotides read TGTGCCAGCTCACCAATATACGGTGGGAGTGACTACAATGAGCAGTTCTTC.

The chain is built from TRBV2 and TRBJ2-3; 8 nucleotides align to TRBD2. This CDR3 comprises 13 residues. In germline, CDR1 is SNHLY, CDR2 FYNNEI. V was clipped by 5 bases and J by 10 bases; unmatched bases: 8. CDR3 DNA: TGTGCCAGCAGTTTAGCGGGGCTGTCTGCGCAGTATTTT. Its protein product is CASSLAGLSAQYF.